The rows below give T cell receptor beta chains drawn from one sample of a study of a mutant IDH1 vaccine in newly diagnosed glioma. Here immunoSEQ multiplex PCR was the method, and the copy in TCRdb shows in-frame clones only, minus some. Counted here are tens of thousands of clones, 80% to 90% occurring once; the ten biggest clones make up roughly 2.4%. Sample: PBMCs, taken from a glioma patient treated with radiotherapy, temozolomide or both. The receptors stem from a man in his forties or fifties with glioma. Both conserved end residues are part of each CDR3. The order of the fields is clone size, V gene, J gene, D gene, CDR3 protein, CDR3 DNA. D genes are given only for firm matches. Not every row has a clone size; where given, it reads once, few, many or a size class.

-,TRBV5-1,TRBJ2-2,TRBD1,CASTLTGSAGELFF,TGCGCCAGCACGCTGACAGGGAGTGCCGGGGAGCTGTTTTTT
-,TRBV10-3,TRBJ2-1,-,CAISESVNTPQQFF,TGTGCCATCAGTGAGTCGGTAAATACGCCCCAGCAGTTCTTC
-,TRBV5-1,TRBJ2-2,TRBD2,CASSLEGLVTGELFF,TGCGCCAGCAGCTTGGAAGGACTAGTAACCGGGGAGCTGTTTTTT
-,TRBV15,TRBJ2-7,-,CATSRGNPTYEQYF,TGTGCCACCAGCAGAGGGAACCCAACCTACGAGCAGTACTTC
-,TRBV11-3,TRBJ2-7,-,CASSSTDNYEQYF,TGTGCCAGCAGCTCGACAGACAACTACGAGCAGTACTTC
-,TRBV5-1,TRBJ2-7,TRBD2,CASSLGPALLLSGRDSYEQYF,TGCGCCAGCAGCTTGGGCCCTGCGCTGCTACTTAGCGGGAGGGACTCCTACGAGCAGTACTTC
-,TRBV6-5,TRBJ1-5,TRBD1,CASSYGAAGGGQPQHF,TGTGCCAGCAGTTACGGAGCCGCAGGGGGCGGACAGCCCCAGCATTTT
few,TRBV20-1,TRBJ2-5,-,CSGKAEETQYF,TGCAGTGGTAAGGCCGAAGAGACCCAGTACTTC
-,TRBV6-5,TRBJ2-3,-,CASSYGRGTDTQYF,TGTGCCAGCAGTTACGGGCGGGGTACAGATACGCAGTATTTT
-,TRBV9,TRBJ1-1,TRBD1,CASSVVAAGGVTEAFF,TGTGCCAGCAGCGTAGTGGCGGCAGGGGGCGTCACTGAAGCTTTCTTT
few,TRBV7-2,TRBJ1-3,-,CASSLGRAGNTIYF,TGTGCCAGCAGCTTAGGCAGGGCTGGAAACACCATATATTTT
-,TRBV20-1,TRBJ2-3,-,CSARRLVQQYF,TGCAGTGCTAGACGACTAGTCCAGCAGTATTTT
-,TRBV5-1,TRBJ2-5,TRBD1,CASSFGGQPQETQYF,TGCGCCAGCAGCTTTGGGGGACAGCCCCAAGAGACCCAGTACTTC
once,TRBV5-6,TRBJ1-2,-,CASSRPGEWYGYTF,TGTGCCAGCAGCCGCCCCGGGGAGTGGTATGGCTACACCTTC
-,TRBV18,TRBJ2-7,-,CASSPSQEIGEQYF,TGTGCCAGCTCACCCTCTCAGGAAATCGGGGAGCAGTACTTC
-,TRBV27,TRBJ2-7,TRBD2,CASSKTGTSRYEQYF,TGTGCCAGCAGCAAAACCGGGACTAGCAGATACGAGCAGTACTTC
-,TRBV9,TRBJ1-1,-,CASSVGSFGEAFF,TGTGCCAGCAGCGTAGGGTCCTTCGGTGAAGCTTTCTTT
-,TRBV2,TRBJ2-2,-,CASSERQDYTGELFF,TGTGCCAGCAGTGAAAGGCAGGATTACACCGGGGAGCTGTTTTTT
once,TRBV9,TRBJ2-7,-,CASSPTVETGDDPKVGDYYEQYF,TGTGCCAGCAGCCCAACTGTTGAGACAGGGGACGACCCAAAGGTCGGGGACTACTACGAGCAGTACTTC
-,TRBV4-1,TRBJ1-4,-,CASSQRFVVENNEKLFF,TGCGCCAGCAGCCAACGGTTCGTAGTAGAGAATAATGAAAAACTGTTTTTT
-,TRBV7-7,TRBJ2-5,-,CASSLEGRQAFGTQYF,TGTGCCAGCAGCTTAGAGGGGCGGCAGGCCTTCGGGACCCAGTACTTC
-,TRBV11-2,TRBJ1-1,-,CASSYGGEAFF,TGTGCCAGCAGCTACGGAGGGGAAGCTTTCTTT
-,TRBV18,TRBJ2-5,-,CASSSISESTQYF,TGTGCCAGCTCGTCGATATCGGAATCGACCCAGTACTTC
-,TRBV28,TRBJ2-7,TRBD1,CASSLFGGIGTGGNEQYF,TGTGCCAGCAGTTTATTTGGGGGGATCGGGACAGGGGGTAACGAGCAGTACTTC
-,TRBV15,TRBJ2-7,-,CATSRGQGAGSYEQYF,TGTGCCACCAGCAGAGGGCAAGGTGCAGGGTCCTACGAGCAGTACTTC
-,TRBV6-1,TRBJ2-7,-,CASSDGTGSYEQYF,TGTGCCAGCAGTGACGGTACAGGGTCCTACGAGCAGTACTTC